Presented here are 26 T cell receptor beta chains from one specimen sequenced in a study of shared T cell receptors in the human thymus. TCRdb keeps only in-frame clones here, not all; method: immunoSEQ multiplex PCR. The sample lists some 400,000 clones, 85% to 95% occurring once. Sequencing used thymocytes. Receptor source: a human donor.

This clone has just one count. The chain carries TRBV7-9 and TRBJ2-7, with 7 bases aligning to TRBD2. The V gene end was trimmed by 10 bases and the J gene end by 2 bases; junction bases not matched to a gene: 8. CDR3 length equals 13 residues. The V gene's germline CDR1 is SEHNR and CDR2 FQNEAQ (reference sequence). CDR3 loop: CATRGRVTYEQYF. For the CDR3, the DNA is TGTGCCACCCGTGGGAGGGTCACCTACGAGCAGTACTTC.

This chain connects TRBV4-2 to TRBJ2-7; the match to TRBD2 covers 12 bases. The CDR3 runs to 17 residues. The germline gives CDR1 LGHNA, CDR2 YNFKEQ. The trim removed 4 bases at V and 5 bases at J, leaving 12 bases unmatched. This chain's CDR3 is CASSPDPGTSGLHEQYF. The CDR3, as DNA: TGTGCCAGCAGCCCCGACCCCGGGACTAGCGGGCTCCACGAGCAGTACTTC.

CDR3 DNA sequence: TGTGCCAGCAGCTTAATTCAGACAGGGGGCACCGGGGAGCTGTTTTTT. Its translation: CASSLIQTGGTGELFF. The rearrangement uses TRBV7-2 and TRBJ2-2, with 9 bases fitting TRBD1. J gave up 4 bases and V 2 bases, and 5 bases lay outside the gene matches. The CDR3 covers 16 residues. CDR1 is SGHTA, CDR2 FQGNSA, per germline.

A single count supports this clone. The V gene is TRBV6-1, the J gene TRBJ2-6; D unresolved. This CDR3 spans 15 amino acids. V was shortened by 10 bases and J by 0 bases, with 13 bases between the two germline ends. Germline V gives CDR1 MNHNS, CDR2 SASEGT. CDR3 residues: CATLRLPSGANVLTF. The CDR3 DNA reads as TGTGCCACCCTACGACTTCCCTCTGGGGCCAACGTCCTGACTTTC.

A note on this clone: Other DNA sequences from this sample encode an identical CDR3 as well. V gene TRBV9 combines with J gene TRBJ1-5; no clear D gene. V shed 0 bases and J shed 0 bases, with 4 bases lying between them. The CDR3 is 14 amino acids. CDR1 is SGDLS, CDR2 YYNGEE, per germline. CDR3 in DNA: TGTGCCAGCAGCGTAGGATATAGCAATCAGCCCCAGCATTTT. It yields the protein CASSVGYSNQPQHF.

The chain recombines TRBV5-5 with TRBJ2-1; D ambiguous. Germline loops: CDR1 SGHKS, CDR2 YYEKEE (reference sequence). V dropped 6 bases and J dropped 8 bases, with 9 bases sitting between them. The CDR3 runs to 11 residues. In DNA form, the CDR3 reads TGTGCCAGCACCCCCGGCGATGAGCAGTTCTTC. Translating gives CASTPGDEQFF.

The V and J genes are TRBV10-3 and TRBJ1-3; TRBD1 agrees at 8 bases. After removal of 4 bases from V and 8 bases from J, the junction contained 7 bases not matched to a gene. Germline V gene lookup returns CDR1 ENHRY and CDR2 SYGVKD. This CDR3 contains 14 residues. The CDR3 DNA reads TGTGCCATCAGTGTAGCACAGGGGGAGGACACCATATATTTT. Its protein product is CAISVAQGEDTIYF.

The chain uses TRBV5-1 and TRBJ2-3; D uncertain. The CDR3 loop spans 14 amino acids. Germline CDR1 and CDR2: SGHRS and YFSETQ. Trimming left V 1 base short and J 4 bases short, with 10 bases between. CDR3 in DNA: TGCGCCAGCAGCTTGACAGACTCGTCAGATACGCAGTATTTT. It specifies CASSLTDSSDTQYF.

This clone occurred once. The genes are TRBV2 and TRBJ2-5; 12 positions match TRBD2. Germline assignment: CDR1 SNHLY and CDR2 FYNNEI. Trimming cost V 5 bases and J 5 bases; bases outside gene matches: 6. The length of the CDR3 is 15 residues. The CDR3 DNA is TGTGCCAGCAGTCGAGGACTAGCGGGAAGGGAGACCCAGTACTTC. It is translated as CASSRGLAGRETQYF.

The chain recombines TRBV19 with TRBJ2-7, with D possibly being TRBD1 (6 bases). Per the germline V gene, CDR1 is LNHDA and CDR2 is SQIVND (reference sequence). Trimming shortened V by 3 bases and J by 5 bases, and 11 bases separated the two germline ends. This CDR3 is 13 amino acids long. Here the CDR3 DNA reads TGTGCCAGTAGTATTGGTCACAGGGACGAGCAGTACTTC. This codes for CASSIGHRDEQYF.

This clone was observed once. CDR3 sequence reads: CASKLDREVRGENTIYF. The CDR3 DNA reads TGTGCCAGCAAATTGGACAGGGAAGTTCGGGGAGAAAACACCATATATTTT. The V call is TRBV2, the J call TRBJ1-3; 8 bases line up with TRBD1. The length of the CDR3 is 17 residues. With 7 bases clipped from V and 6 bases from J, the junction kept 17 bases outside the gene matches. CDR1 is SNHLY and CDR2 is FYNNEI in the germline V gene.

This clone came up once. The chain's CDR3 is CASHSRSGRALSTDTQYF. The DNA of the CDR3 is TGCGCCAGTCACTCCCGTAGCGGGAGGGCCCTTAGCACAGATACGCAGTATTTT. The V gene is TRBV5-1, the J gene TRBJ2-3, with TRBD2 identical over 11 bases. The CDR3 extends over 18 amino acids. V gave up 8 bases and J gave up 0 bases; unmatched junction bases: 14. Per germline, CDR1 SGHRS and CDR2 YFSETQ. Combining the CDR3 with reference TRBV5-1 and TRBJ2-3 gives the whole variable domain KAGVTQTPRYLIKTRGQQVTLSCSPISGHRSVSWYQQTPGQGLQFLFEYFSETQRNKGNFPGRFSGRQFSNSRSEMNVSTLELGDSALYLCASHSRSGRALSTDTQYFGPGTRLTVL.

The gene calls are TRBV14 and TRBJ2-1; maybe TRBD2 (5 bases). The length of the CDR3 is 13 residues. In germline, CDR1 is SGHDN, CDR2 FVKESK. V was clipped by 5 bases and J by 7 bases, with 12 bases between them. CDR3 residues: CASSSTSGNEQFF. The CDR3 coding sequence is TGTGCCAGCAGCTCGACATCGGGAAATGAGCAGTTCTTC.

The chain links TRBV5-8 to TRBJ1-2; D unclear. V lost 10 bases and J lost 9, with 19 bases in between. Germline assignment: CDR1 SGHTS and CDR2 YDEGEE. This CDR3 has 12 residues. DNA for the CDR3: TGTGCCCGGAACGGGCGCTCCAGGAGCTACACCTTC. Protein sequence: CARNGRSRSYTF. The full variable domain, its missing parts supplied by reference TRBV5-8 and TRBJ1-2, is EAGVTQSPTHLIKTRGQQATLRCSPISGHTSVYWYQQALGLGLQFLLWYDEGEERNRGNFPPRFSGRQFPNYSSELNVNALELEDSALYLCARNGRSRSYTFGSGTRLTVV.

This clone was seen once. This chain connects TRBV7-8 to TRBJ2-7; 9 nucleotides align to TRBD2. This CDR3 has 17 amino acids. After removal of 6 bases from V and 6 bases from J, the junction contained 18 bases not matched to a gene. The germline CDR1 and CDR2 sequences are SGHVS and FQNEAQ. CDR3 in amino acids: CASSRDGNGGRACEQYF. The CDR3, as DNA: TGTGCCAGCAGTCGAGACGGAAACGGCGGGAGGGCGTGCGAGCAGTACTTC.

The chain uses TRBV19 and TRBJ2-1; possible D gene TRBD2, 5 bases. Between the trimmed V and J ends, which lost 5 bases and 10 bases, there was a span of 18 bases. Germline CDR1 LNHDA, CDR2 SQIVND (reference sequence). The CDR3 sequence is 14 residues long. CDR3 amino acids: CASSHKVSSGEQFF. CDR3 in DNA: TGTGCCAGTAGTCATAAAGTTTCCTCGGGAGAGCAGTTCTTC.

The DNA for the CDR3 is TGTGCCAGCAGTCCCGACTACGGGGGAGGTAAGCAGTACTTC. This gives the protein CASSPDYGGGKQYF. This chain connects TRBV2 to TRBJ2-7, with a possible D match to TRBD2 (6 bases). Germline V lookup: CDR1 SNHLY, CDR2 FYNNEI. V was pared by 5 bases and J by 8 bases, with 19 bases between. The CDR3 consists of 14 residues.

This clone was counted between two and nine times. CDR3 residues: CARGTGSDEQYF. For the CDR3, the DNA is TGTGCCAGGGGGACAGGGTCGGACGAGCAGTACTTC. The chain carries TRBV30 and TRBJ2-7; TRBD1 matches at 9 bases. Germline assignment: CDR1 GTSNPN and CDR2 SVGIG (reference sequence). The CDR3 length is 12 residues. Losses at the gene ends were 8 bases for V and 5 bases for J; bases not matched to a gene: 7.

The chain carries TRBV4-3 and TRBJ1-5; D is perhaps TRBD1 (6 bases). Germline CDR1 LGHNA, CDR2 YSLEER. CDR3 length: 22 residues. V was cut by 0 bases and J by 9 bases, with 36 bases left in between. CDR3 amino acids: CASSQEGNRLGGRAALEGPQHF. CDR3 DNA sequence: TGCGCCAGCAGCCAAGAGGGTAATAGATTAGGGGGGCGAGCGGCCCTGGAGGGGCCCCAGCATTTT.

This clone was seen only once. The rearrangement links TRBV29-1 to TRBJ2-7, with TRBD2 matching 10 bases. This CDR3 is 16 amino acids long. CDR1 and CDR2 from the germline V gene are SQVTM and ANQGSEA. In nucleotides, the CDR3 is TGCAGTTACCAAGTAGCGGGAGGCTCCAGCTCCTACGAGCAGTACTTC. It translates to CSYQVAGGSSSYEQYF.

The chain combines TRBV29-1 with TRBJ2-6; maybe TRBD1 (6 bases). Germline V lookup: CDR1 SQVTM, CDR2 ANQGSEA. V shed 0 bases and J shed 4 bases, with 19 bases lying between them. The CDR3 is 18 amino acids. This CDR3 is CSVEDPKKWGQGANVLTF. The CDR3 bases are TGCAGCGTTGAAGATCCAAAAAAGTGGGGGCAAGGGGCCAACGTCCTGACTTTC.

The chain recombines TRBV7-9 with TRBJ2-7; no definite D call. V was pared by 5 bases and J by 1 base, with 21 bases between. This CDR3 has 17 amino acids. Per the germline V gene, CDR1 is SEHNR and CDR2 is FQNEAQ (reference sequence). CDR3 residues: CASSRPLLSGPSYEQYF. In DNA, the CDR3 is TGTGCCAGCAGCCGACCCCTCCTAAGTGGGCCGTCCTACGAGCAGTACTTC.

This chain uses TRBV28 with TRBJ2-1, with a possible D match to TRBD2 (5 bases). Trimming cost V 6 bases and J 4 bases, with 13 bases left between them. This CDR3 contains 14 residues. Germline values: CDR1 MDHEN, CDR2 SYDVKM. The CDR3 sequence is CASRGERIYNEQFF. The CDR3 nucleotides read TGTGCCAGCAGGGGAGAAAGGATATACAATGAGCAGTTCTTC. The full variable domain, in which reference TRBV28 and TRBJ2-1 provide the parts outside the CDR3, is DVKVTQSSRYLVKRTGEKVFLECVQDMDHENMFWYRQDPGLGLRLIYFSYDVKMKEKGDIPEGYSVSREKKERFSLILESASTNQTSMYLCASRGERIYNEQFFGPGTRLTVL.

Only one count was recorded for this clone. The chain couples TRBV11-2 to TRBJ2-7, with D uncertain. Trimming cost V 5 bases and J 0 bases, with 11 bases left between them. Germline CDR1 reads SGHAT; CDR2 reads FQNNGV. The CDR3 has 14 residues. The CDR3 here is CASSLYLGSYEQYF. CDR3 DNA sequence: TGTGCCAGCAGCCTATACTTGGGCTCCTACGAGCAGTACTTC.

DNA of the CDR3: TGTGCCAGCAGTTTAATCGGGACAGGGGTGACGAACACTGAAGCTTTCTTT. Encoded protein: CASSLIGTGVTNTEAFF. The chain combines TRBV27 with TRBJ1-1, with TRBD1 identical over 10 bases. The germline V gene has CDR1 MNHEY and CDR2 SMNVEV (reference sequence). V was clipped by 2 bases and J by 1 base; unmatched bases: 7. There are 17 residues in the CDR3.

The chain links TRBV7-9 to TRBJ1-2; no clear D gene. CDR3 length: 12 amino acids. Germline V lookup: CDR1 SEHNR, CDR2 FQNEAQ (reference sequence). Trimming pared 5 bases from V and 5 bases from J, leaving 9 bases between. This CDR3 reads CASSVRFYGYTF. The CDR3 coding sequence is TGTGCCAGCAGCGTCAGGTTTTATGGCTACACCTTC. The full variable domain, with the rest looked up from reference TRBV7-9 and TRBJ1-2, is DTGVSQNPRHKITKRGQNVTFRCDPISEHNRLYWYRQTLGQGPEFLTYFQNEAQLEKSRLLSDRFSAERPKGSFSTLEIQRTEQGDSAMYLCASSVRFYGYTFGSGTRLTVV.